What follows are 11 T cell receptor beta chains derived from one specimen sequenced in a study of Ad26.COV2.S vaccination and SARS-CoV-2 variants. Treatment noted: some 20 received Ad26.COV2.S at low or high dose, single or two shots; five or six received placebo; per-sample allocation not given. Sample collection was performed on day 63 after the first vaccine or placebo injection. Some clones are missing from TCRdb's copy, which holds only in-frame ones; the method was immunoSEQ multiplex PCR. This sample has 300,000 to 500,000 clones; more than 85% occur once, and the top ten carry 3.5%. Source: peripheral blood, taken in a trial of Ad26.COV2.S vaccine versus placebo. These receptors originate from a person aged 18-60 years who received the Ad26.COV2.S COVID-19 vaccine or a placebo.

The chain employs TRBV6-2 or TRBV6-3 and TRBJ1-2; D is undetermined. The CDR3 is 14 amino acids. Trimming took off 0 bases at V and 8 bases at J, with 13 bases between the two ends. The germline CDR1 and CDR2 sequences are MNHEY and SVGEGT. This CDR3 reads CASSYSAGILGYTF. The CDR3 DNA sequence: TGTGCCAGCAGTTACTCGGCCGGGATCTTGGGCTACACCTTC.

The chain joins TRBV2 to TRBJ2-4; no clear D. Deletions cut 7 bases from V and 2 bases from J, with 21 bases between. From germline, CDR1 is SNHLY and CDR2 FYNNEI. This CDR3 contains 17 residues. CDR3 sequence: CASTKKGSEWTKNIQYF. In nucleotides, the CDR3 is TGTGCCAGCACCAAAAAAGGAAGCGAATGGACCAAAAACATTCAGTACTTC. The whole variable domain, filled in from reference TRBV2 and TRBJ2-4, reads EPEVTQTPSHQVTQMGQEVILRCVPISNHLYFYWYRQILGQKVEFLVSFYNNEISEKSEIFDDQFSVERPDGSNFTLKIRSTKLEDSAMYFCASTKKGSEWTKNIQYFGAGTRLSVL.

The chain joins TRBV7-9 to TRBJ1-1; no clear D. Germline V lookup: CDR1 SEHNR, CDR2 FQNEAQ (reference sequence). V lost 1 base and J 11 bases, leaving 11 bases between the germline ends. CDR3 size: 12 residues. CDR3 loop: CASSLVSEGAFF. The CDR3 DNA follows: TGTGCCAGCAGCTTAGTATCCGAAGGGGCTTTCTTT.

The chain joins TRBV5-1 to TRBJ2-5; possibly TRBD1 or TRBD2 for D (5 bases each). V lost 2 bases and J 2 bases, leaving 10 bases between the germline ends. The germline gives CDR1 SGHRS, CDR2 YFSETQ. CDR3 length: 14 residues. DNA of the CDR3: TGCGCCAGCAGCTTTACGGGGCAACAAGAGACCCAGTACTTC. Amino acids: CASSFTGQQETQYF.

This clone was observed a few times. The rearrangement uses TRBV25-1 and TRBJ2-7; 10 positions match TRBD1. V dropped 10 bases and J dropped 3; count of bases not matched to a gene: 6. This CDR3 comprises 13 residues. Germline values: CDR1 MGHDK, CDR2 SYGVNS. Here the CDR3 reads CATSGTGDYEQYF. CDR3 coding DNA: TGTGCCACCTCCGGGACAGGGGACTACGAGCAGTACTTC.

This clone was recorded a few times. The rearrangement joins TRBV7-9 to TRBJ2-7, with D possibly being TRBD2 (5 bases). The CDR3 is 13 residues long. Germline CDR1 reads SEHNR; CDR2 reads FQNEAQ (reference sequence). V was pared by 3 bases and J by 3 bases, with 9 bases between. The CDR3 sequence is CASSLAGNYEQYF. The CDR3 DNA follows: TGTGCCAGCAGCTTGGCCGGGAACTACGAGCAGTACTTC.

This clone has just one count. V gene TRBV19 combines with J gene TRBJ1-1, with 7 positions matching TRBD1. The CDR3 runs to 14 residues. V gave up 9 bases and J gave up 6 bases; unmatched junction bases: 13. Per the germline V gene, CDR1 is LNHDA and CDR2 is SQIVND (reference sequence). The CDR3 here is CASADQGDFAEAFF. The CDR3 DNA reads as TGTGCCAGCGCAGATCAGGGGGATTTCGCTGAAGCTTTCTTT.

The CDR3 sequence is CASSPTENTEAFF. The CDR3 DNA is TGTGCCAGCAGCCCTACAGAGAACACTGAAGCTTTCTTT. The V gene is TRBV11-1, the J gene TRBJ1-1; the D is unclear. Germline V gene sequence: CDR1 SGHAT, CDR2 FQDESV (reference sequence). The CDR3 is 13 residues long. Trimming cost V 5 bases and J 1 base, with 8 bases left between them.

V usage is TRBV6-1 and J usage is TRBJ2-7; D remains ambiguous. With 3 bases removed from V and 6 bases from J, the gap between germline ends came to 12 bases. Germline CDR1 and CDR2: MNHNS and SASEGT. This CDR3 region has 13 residues. CDR3 DNA: TGTGCCAGCAGTGAGAGACAATCGGGCGAGCAGTACTTC. It specifies CASSERQSGEQYF.

The CDR3: CASSPYTEAFF. CDR3 DNA: TGTGCCAGCAGCCCTTACACTGAAGCTTTCTTT. The gene calls are TRBV7-9 and TRBJ1-1; D unresolved. V dropped 5 bases and J dropped 3 bases, with 4 bases sitting between them. Germline-derived CDR1 and CDR2 are SEHNR and FQNEAQ (reference sequence). The CDR3 spans 11 residues.

The chain joins TRBV7-9 to TRBJ2-3; TRBD2 is a possible D gene (5 bases). Trimming took off 0 bases at V and 1 base at J, with 14 bases between the two ends. There are 17 residues in the CDR3. The germline V gene has CDR1 SEHNR and CDR2 FQNEAQ (reference sequence). The CDR3 region has the DNA TGTGCCAGCAGCTTAGCGCTGGCAGACTACCGCACAGATACGCAGTATTTT. Translation gives CASSLALADYRTDTQYF.